Following are 32 T cell receptor beta chains from one sample sequenced in a study of blood T cell repertoires in COVID-19. Sequencing used immunoSEQ multiplex PCR; TCRdb keeps in-frame clones, though not all of them. The profile shows some 200,000 clones, roughly 84% of them singletons. Sequencing was carried out using PBMCs or T cells enriched from blood (not recorded which). The origin of the receptors is a man aged 25-45 years in a cohort exposed to, infected with or recovered from COVID-19 (not recorded which).

This rearrangement joins TRBV2 to TRBJ2-1, with 11 bases lining up with TRBD2. Germline CDR1 is SNHLY and CDR2 is FYNNEI. This CDR3 spans 15 amino acids. The V gene end was trimmed by 6 bases and the J gene end by 9 bases; junction bases not matched to a gene: 10. The CDR3 nucleotides read TGTGCCAGCAGCTACATGACTAGCGGGAAAACTGAGCAGTTCTTC. Translation gives CASSYMTSGKTEQFF.

The rearrangement joins TRBV6-1 to TRBJ2-3; 14 nucleotides match TRBD2. Germline CDR1 reads MNHNS; CDR2 reads SASEGT. V trimming: 4 bases; J trimming: 0 bases; junction bases outside the gene matches: 12. This CDR3 comprises 20 residues. This CDR3 is CASSARTSGRINLSTDTQYF. The CDR3 DNA sequence: TGTGCCAGCAGTGCCCGGACTAGCGGGAGGATTAACCTTAGCACAGATACGCAGTATTTT.

The J gene is TRBJ1-1, the V gene TRBV20-1; D not certain. The germline V and J ends were trimmed by 3 bases and 1 base, with 15 bases remaining between them. Germline V CDR1 and CDR2: DFQATT, SNEGSKA (reference sequence). This CDR3 has 15 amino acids. In DNA, the CDR3 is TGCAGTGCTAGTGCTATACGGTTAAGGAACACTGAAGCTTTCTTT. Amino acid sequence: CSASAIRLRNTEAFF.

The rearrangement joins TRBV14 to TRBJ2-3; D might be TRBD2 (5 bases). Trimming removed 1 base at V and 4 bases at J, with 15 bases between. Germline assignment: CDR1 SGHDN and CDR2 FVKESK. The CDR3 length is 16 residues. DNA of the CDR3: TGTGCCAGCAGCCAAGTCGAGAGCGGCTATGCAGATACGCAGTATTTT. Protein: CASSQVESGYADTQYF.

This chain uses TRBV27 with TRBJ1-1, with 8 bases aligning to TRBD1. The CDR3 runs 16 residues. The trim removed 5 bases at V and 1 base at J, leaving 9 bases unmatched. Germline lookup yields CDR1 MNHEY and CDR2 SMNVEV (reference sequence). The CDR3 reads CASSLTLGQGNTEAFF. The CDR3 DNA reads as TGTGCCAGCAGTCTCACGTTAGGACAGGGGAACACTGAAGCTTTCTTT.

The V and J genes are TRBV9 and TRBJ2-1; 9 positions agree with TRBD2. Germline loops: CDR1 SGDLS, CDR2 YYNGEE. The CDR3 has 16 residues. Germline trimming cut 5 bases from V and 3 bases from J; bases unmatched to any gene: 9. The CDR3 bases are TGTGCCAGCAGTTATTCGACTAGCGGCTTCTACAATGAGCAGTTCTTC. Translation gives CASSYSTSGFYNEQFF.

The gene calls are TRBV9 and TRBJ2-4, with D maybe TRBD2 (7 bases). The CDR3 covers 18 residues. CDR1 is SGDLS, CDR2 YYNGEE, per germline. Trimming removed 4 bases at V and 1 base at J, with 21 bases between. The CDR3 loop is CASSPRGGEDWAKNIQYF. As DNA, the CDR3 is TGTGCCAGCAGCCCAAGGGGGGGGGAAGACTGGGCCAAAAACATTCAGTACTTC.

This clone was seen ten or more times. This sequence joins TRBV4-1 and TRBJ2-1; weak D call: TRBD2 (6 bases). Deletions cut 0 bases from V and 6 bases from J, with 18 bases between. This CDR3 region has 17 residues. CDR1 is MGHRA, CDR2 YSYEKL, per germline. Here the CDR3 reads CASSQEYATGESNEQFF. In DNA, the CDR3 is TGCGCCAGCAGCCAAGAGTATGCGACGGGAGAGAGCAATGAGCAGTTCTTC.

The V gene is TRBV6-5, the J gene TRBJ2-7, with D possibly being TRBD2 (6 bases). Trimming stripped 6 bases from V and 6 bases from J, with 21 bases between. CDR1 is MNHEY, CDR2 SVGAGI, per germline. The CDR3 sequence is 15 residues long. In DNA form, the CDR3 reads TGTGCCAGCAGGGGATTCAGACTAGGGGTAGCCGAGCAGTACTTC. Its protein product is CASRGFRLGVAEQYF.

The V call is TRBV10-3, the J call TRBJ2-7; D may be TRBD2 (6 bases). In germline, CDR1 is ENHRY, CDR2 SYGVKD. The CDR3 runs to 15 residues. Deletions cut 4 bases from V and 5 bases from J, with 18 bases between. The CDR3 region is CAISGQYGREDEQYF. The CDR3 DNA follows: TGTGCCATCAGTGGGCAGTACGGGCGGGAAGACGAGCAGTACTTC.

V gene TRBV7-8 combines with J gene TRBJ1-2; D may be TRBD1 (6 bases). CDR3 length equals 15 residues. V lost 5 bases, J lost 1 base, and 14 bases lay in between. CDR1 and CDR2 (germline): SGHVS, FQNEAQ. DNA for the CDR3: TGTGCCAGCAGCCCAATTGGACAGATTAACTATGGCTACACCTTC. Its protein product is CASSPIGQINYGYTF.

This sequence joins TRBV7-2 and TRBJ2-5; tentative D call: TRBD1 (6 bases). This CDR3 spans 16 amino acids. The V and J ends lost 4 bases and 0 bases respectively, with 15 bases between them. Germline lookup yields CDR1 SGHTA and CDR2 FQGNSA. Here the CDR3 reads CASSSGQQTYQETQYF. The CDR3 coding sequence is TGTGCCAGCAGCTCCGGACAGCAAACTTACCAAGAGACCCAGTACTTC.

V usage is TRBV12-3 or TRBV12-4 and J usage is TRBJ1-5; a possible D gene is TRBD1 (5 bases). The CDR3 contains 13 residues. Trimming shortened V by 4 bases and J by 7 bases, and 11 bases separated the two germline ends. The CDR3 DNA reads TGTGCCAGCAGTTCGGGGGGGAAGCAGCCCCAGCATTTT. It specifies CASSSGGKQPQHF.

The chain links TRBV28 to TRBJ1-1; D unclear. CDR1 is MDHEN, CDR2 SYDVKM, per germline. This CDR3 has 14 amino acids. Between the trimmed V and J ends, which lost 7 bases and 3 bases, there was a span of 15 bases. Here the CDR3 reads CASIGGRWDTEAFF. CDR3 DNA sequence: TGTGCCAGCATAGGAGGAAGGTGGGACACTGAAGCTTTCTTT.

The chain employs TRBV11-2 and TRBJ1-4; D unclear. Trimming left V 0 bases short and J 8 bases short, with 10 bases between. CDR1 is SGHAT and CDR2 is FQNNGV in the germline V gene. CDR3 length equals 14 residues. The CDR3 sequence is CASSLDGWREKLFF. The DNA of the CDR3 is TGTGCCAGCAGCTTAGATGGGTGGAGGGAAAAACTGTTTTTT.

This chain uses TRBV7-9 with TRBJ1-5; TRBD1 is a possible D gene (6 bases). From germline, CDR1 is SEHNR and CDR2 FQNEAQ (reference sequence). The length of the CDR3 is 16 residues. V lost 5 bases to trimming and J lost 4 bases, with 18 bases between them. The CDR3 loop reads CASSLGWGRENQPQHF. CDR3 nucleotide sequence: TGTGCCAGCAGCCTAGGTTGGGGGCGCGAAAATCAGCCCCAGCATTTT.

The table lists this clone with a few counts. The V and J genes are TRBV11-3 and TRBJ2-7, with 7 bases lining up with TRBD1. There are 14 residues in the CDR3. Germline V gene lookup returns CDR1 SGHNT and CDR2 YENEEA. J lost 1 base, V lost 4 bases, and 4 bases had no gene match. This chain's CDR3 is CASSSGTDSYEQYF. CDR3 DNA: TGTGCCAGCAGCTCCGGGACAGATTCCTACGAGCAGTACTTC.

This clone has just a few counts. The rearrangement links TRBV5-5 to TRBJ2-7; TRBD1 might be the D (5 bases). V was shortened by 4 bases and J by 2 bases, with 13 bases between the two germline ends. The V gene's germline CDR1 is SGHKS and CDR2 YYEKEE (reference sequence). The CDR3 is made up of 14 amino acids. CDR3 sequence reads: CASSVTDIPYEQYF. The CDR3 DNA follows: TGTGCCAGCAGCGTGACAGATATTCCCTACGAGCAGTACTTC. Drawing the rest from reference TRBV5-5 and TRBJ2-7, the complete variable domain is DAGVTQSPTHLIKTRGQQVTLRCSPISGHKSVSWYQQVLGQGPQFIFQYYEKEERGRGNFPDRFSARQFPNYSSELNVNALLLGDSALYLCASSVTDIPYEQYFGPGTRLTVT.

The rearrangement links TRBV7-2 to TRBJ2-3; D is ambiguous. There are 14 residues in the CDR3. V was pared by 4 bases and J by 0 bases, with 8 bases between. Germline-derived CDR1 and CDR2 are SGHTA and FQGNSA. The chain's CDR3 is CASSSFGSTDTQYF. The CDR3 nucleotides read TGTGCCAGCAGCTCATTCGGGAGCACAGATACGCAGTATTTT. The whole variable domain, filled in from reference TRBV7-2 and TRBJ2-3, reads GAGVSQSPSNKVTEKGKDVELRCDPISGHTALYWYRQSLGQGLEFLIYFQGNSAPDKSGLPSDRFSAERTGGSVSTLTIQRTQQEDSAVYLCASSSFGSTDTQYFGPGTRLTVL.

This clone was seen just once. This chain connects TRBV6-5 to TRBJ1-1; D remains unclear. The V end lost 6 bases, the J end lost 1 base, and 9 bases lay between the germline ends. This CDR3 is built from 13 residues. CDR1 and CDR2 from the germline V gene are MNHEY and SVGAGI. The DNA of the CDR3 is TGTGCCAGCAGGAGCCGGGAGAACACTGAAGCTTTCTTT. Its protein is CASRSRENTEAFF.

The V and J genes are TRBV9 and TRBJ2-1; possible D gene TRBD1, 7 bases. From germline, CDR1 is SGDLS and CDR2 YYNGEE. Trimming cost V 0 bases and J 3 bases, with 13 bases left between them. There are 16 residues in the CDR3. The CDR3 is CASSVGGGGIYNEQFF. The CDR3, as DNA: TGTGCCAGCAGCGTAGGAGGGGGCGGGATCTACAATGAGCAGTTCTTC.

The chain employs TRBV5-1 and TRBJ2-7, with D possibly TRBD1 on 5 matching bases. The V and J ends lost 0 bases and 1 base respectively, with 17 bases between them. Germline-derived CDR1 and CDR2 are SGHRS and YFSETQ. This CDR3 has 17 amino acids. Here the CDR3 DNA reads TGCGCCAGCAGCTTGGTAGGGGCAGGCTTTGGGTCCTACGAGCAGTACTTC. This codes for CASSLVGAGFGSYEQYF. Based on the CDR3 plus reference TRBV5-1 and TRBJ2-7, the full variable domain is KAGVTQTPRYLIKTRGQQVTLSCSPISGHRSVSWYQQTPGQGLQFLFEYFSETQRNKGNFPGRFSGRQFSNSRSEMNVSTLELGDSALYLCASSLVGAGFGSYEQYFGPGTRLTVT.

The CDR3 is CASSHRSWREGRNEQFF. For the CDR3, the DNA is TGTGCCAGCAGCCACCGTTCGTGGCGGGAAGGAAGAAATGAGCAGTTCTTC. J is TRBJ2-1 and V is TRBV3-1 (or the pseudogene TRBV3-2), with D tentatively TRBD2 (6 bases). Trimming shortened V by 3 bases and J by 7 bases, and 22 bases separated the two germline ends. This CDR3 is built from 17 residues. Germline V gene lookup returns CDR1 LGHDT and CDR2 YNNKEL (reference sequence).

This clone was seen just once. The rearrangement links TRBV18 to TRBJ1-4; the D is unclear. Germline V gives CDR1 KGHSH, CDR2 LQKENI. With 2 bases removed from V and 3 bases from J, the gap between germline ends came to 13 bases. The CDR3 sequence is 16 residues long. The chain's CDR3 is CASSPMARRANEKLFF. For the CDR3, the DNA is TGTGCCAGCTCACCAATGGCCCGGCGGGCTAATGAAAAACTGTTTTTT.

V gene TRBV7-8 combines with J gene TRBJ1-1; D not resolved. V dropped 5 bases and J dropped 6 bases, with 10 bases sitting between them. CDR3 length: 12 amino acids. Germline V gives CDR1 SGHVS, CDR2 FQNEAQ. The CDR3 protein is CASSPRVAEAFF. DNA for the CDR3: TGTGCCAGCAGCCCGAGGGTCGCTGAAGCTTTCTTT.

The chain carries TRBV6-5 and TRBJ1-1, with 11 bases that match TRBD1. The CDR3 has 14 amino acids. J gave up 11 bases and V 6 bases, and 11 bases lay outside the gene matches. CDR1 is MNHEY and CDR2 is SVGAGI in the germline V gene. CDR3 nucleotide sequence: TGTGCCAGCAGGCGGACAGGGGGCGGAGGTTGGGCTTTCTTT. This codes for CASRRTGGGGWAFF.

This clone is a singleton in its sample. The gene calls are TRBV28 and TRBJ2-1; D may be TRBD2 (5 bases). The CDR3 spans 12 residues. From germline, CDR1 is MDHEN and CDR2 SYDVKM. Trimming left V 6 bases short and J 14 bases short, with 17 bases between. Here the CDR3 DNA reads TGTGCCAGCAGGGATCCGGGCCGACTAAAGTTCTTC. Its protein is CASRDPGRLKFF. The whole variable domain, remainder taken from reference TRBV28 and TRBJ2-1, is DVKVTQSSRYLVKRTGEKVFLECVQDMDHENMFWYRQDPGLGLRLIYFSYDVKMKEKGDIPEGYSVSREKKERFSLILESASTNQTSMYLCASRDPGRLKFFGPGTRLTVL.

CDR3 in DNA: TGTGCCAGCAGTCTCCCCGGGACTAGCGGAAATCAAGAGACCCAGTACTTC. Translation gives CASSLPGTSGNQETQYF. The V call is TRBV5-5, the J call TRBJ2-5; 11 bases agree with TRBD2. The CDR3 sequence is 17 residues long. From germline, CDR1 is SGHKS and CDR2 YYEKEE (reference sequence). V lost 5 bases to trimming and J lost 2 bases; unmatched junction nucleotides: 11.

CDR3 sequence (DNA): TGTGCCAGCAGCCGTCACCCTACCGGGACTAGCGGGAGATTCCAATACAATGAGCAGTTCTTC. Its translation is CASSRHPTGTSGRFQYNEQFF. The rearrangement uses TRBV3-1 (or the pseudogene TRBV3-2) and TRBJ2-1; TRBD2 matches 14 bases. CDR1 and CDR2 (germline): LGHDT, YNNKEL (reference sequence). The CDR3 runs 21 residues. V gave up 4 bases and J gave up 4 bases; unmatched junction bases: 18.

In its sample, this clone was seen once. The rearrangement uses TRBV6-5 and TRBJ2-7; D is uncertain. Germline-derived CDR1 and CDR2 are MNHEY and SVGAGI. Between the trimmed V and J ends, which lost 4 bases and 0 bases, there was a span of 10 bases. The CDR3 is 14 residues long. The CDR3 here is CASSSRGGSYEQYF. In DNA, the CDR3 is TGTGCCAGCAGTTCTCGCGGCGGCTCCTACGAGCAGTACTTC.

This sequence joins TRBV28 and TRBJ1-4; 11 bases line up with TRBD1. Germline assignment: CDR1 MDHEN and CDR2 SYDVKM. V trimming: 8 bases; J trimming: 7 bases; junction bases outside the gene matches: 15. The CDR3 spans 17 residues. The CDR3 DNA sequence: TGTGCCAGCCACCGAGAGGACAGGGGGCTTCGGTTTGAAAAACTGTTTTTT. Encoded protein: CASHREDRGLRFEKLFF.

This rearrangement joins TRBV5-4 to TRBJ2-7; TRBD2 agrees at 8 bases. V gave up 4 bases and J gave up 3 bases; unmatched junction bases: 6. Germline CDR1 and CDR2: SGHNT and YYREEE (reference sequence). The CDR3 extends over 14 amino acids. The CDR3 DNA reads TGTGCCAGCAGCCGGGAGGGGGGCTACTACGAGCAGTACTTC. Translating gives CASSREGGYYEQYF. Filled out from reference TRBV5-4 and TRBJ2-7, the complete variable domain reads ETGVTQSPTHLIKTRGQQVTLRCSSQSGHNTVSWYQQALGQGPQFIFQYYREEENGRGNFPPRFSGLQFPNYSSELNVNALELDDSALYLCASSREGGYYEQYFGPGTRLTVT.